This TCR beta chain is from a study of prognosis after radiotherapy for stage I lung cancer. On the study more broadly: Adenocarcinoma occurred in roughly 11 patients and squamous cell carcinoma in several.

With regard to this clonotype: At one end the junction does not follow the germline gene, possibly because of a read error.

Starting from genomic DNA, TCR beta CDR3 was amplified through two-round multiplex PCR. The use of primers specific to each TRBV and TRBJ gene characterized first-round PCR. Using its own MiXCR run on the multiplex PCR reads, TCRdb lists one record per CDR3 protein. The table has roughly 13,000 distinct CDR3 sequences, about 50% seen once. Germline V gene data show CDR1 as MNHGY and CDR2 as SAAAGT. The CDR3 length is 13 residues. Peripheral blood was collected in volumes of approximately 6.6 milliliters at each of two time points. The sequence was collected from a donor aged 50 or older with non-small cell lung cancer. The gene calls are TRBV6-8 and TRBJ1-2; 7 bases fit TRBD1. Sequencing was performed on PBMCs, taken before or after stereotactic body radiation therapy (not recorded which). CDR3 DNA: TGTGTCAGCAGTCTCCGACAGGGCTCTGGCTGCACCTTC. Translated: CVSSLRQGSGCTF.